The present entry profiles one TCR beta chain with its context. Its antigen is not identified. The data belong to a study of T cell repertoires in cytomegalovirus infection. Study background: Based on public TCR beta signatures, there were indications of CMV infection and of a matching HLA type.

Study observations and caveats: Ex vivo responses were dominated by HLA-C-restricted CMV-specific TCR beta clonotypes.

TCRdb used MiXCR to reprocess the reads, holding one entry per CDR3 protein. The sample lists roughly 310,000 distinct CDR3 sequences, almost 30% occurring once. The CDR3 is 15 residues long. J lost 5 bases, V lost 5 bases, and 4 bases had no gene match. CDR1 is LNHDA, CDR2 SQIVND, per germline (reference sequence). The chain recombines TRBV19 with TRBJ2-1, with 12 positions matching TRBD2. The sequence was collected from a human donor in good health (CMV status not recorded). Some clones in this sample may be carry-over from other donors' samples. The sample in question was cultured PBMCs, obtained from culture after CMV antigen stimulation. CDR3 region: CASSARTSGDNEQFF. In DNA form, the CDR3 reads TGTGCCAGTAGTGCACGGACTAGCGGGGACAATGAGCAGTTCTTC. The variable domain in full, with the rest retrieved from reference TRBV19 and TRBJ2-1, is DGGITQSPKYLFRKEGQNVTLSCEQNLNHDAMYWYRQDPGQGLRLIYYSQIVNDFQKGDIAEGYSVSREKKESFPLTVTSAQKNPTAFYLCASSARTSGDNEQFFGPGTRLTVL.